This T cell receptor (beta chain) derives from a study of blood T cell repertoires in COVID-19. Study context: T cells, B-cell-depleted T cells, or PBMCs provided the cDNA or gDNA that served as material.

CDR3 length: 14 amino acids. V lost 3 bases and J 1 base, leaving 10 bases between the germline ends. Germline V gene data show CDR1 as MNHEY and CDR2 as SVGAGI. The method was immunoSEQ multiplex PCR; TCRdb's version includes in-frame clones alone and lacks a portion of them. The data contain over 250,000 clones, about nine tenths of them singletons. Sequenced sample: peripheral blood. J is TRBJ2-7 and V is TRBV6-5; D remains unclear. This receptor was identified in a man aged 50-59 years with acute or convalescent COVID-19. In DNA, the CDR3 is TGTGCCAGCAGTTATTCCGCAGAATCCTACGAGCAGTACTTC. Translating it yields CASSYSAESYEQYF.